The subject of this entry is one TCR beta chain. Its specificity is not known. The sort gate was single viable CD3+CD4+CD8-CD45RO+ cells for memory CD4+ T cells. Assay used: immunoSEQ multiplex PCR; TCRdb lists only in-frame clones, some missing. The sample records about 56,000 clones, 82% being singletons. This sample stems from a study of memory CD4+ T cells and cytomegalovirus serostatus. The CDR3 has 14 amino acids. With 6 bases removed from V and 8 bases from J, the gap between germline ends came to 19 bases. Per germline, CDR1 MNHNY and CDR2 SVGAGI (reference sequence). Study-wide findings and caveats: CMV serostatus prediction reached median AUC roughly 0.95, or 0.91 with US-trained model.

The rearrangement links TRBV6-6 to TRBJ1-1; no firm D call. The sample was memory CD4+ T cells from blood. The TCR sequence derives from an adult in good health and CMV-seronegative. CDR3 in amino acids: CASRTGPTTGEAFF. The CDR3 DNA follows: TGTGCCAGCAGAACCGGGCCAACCACGGGAGAAGCTTTCTTT.